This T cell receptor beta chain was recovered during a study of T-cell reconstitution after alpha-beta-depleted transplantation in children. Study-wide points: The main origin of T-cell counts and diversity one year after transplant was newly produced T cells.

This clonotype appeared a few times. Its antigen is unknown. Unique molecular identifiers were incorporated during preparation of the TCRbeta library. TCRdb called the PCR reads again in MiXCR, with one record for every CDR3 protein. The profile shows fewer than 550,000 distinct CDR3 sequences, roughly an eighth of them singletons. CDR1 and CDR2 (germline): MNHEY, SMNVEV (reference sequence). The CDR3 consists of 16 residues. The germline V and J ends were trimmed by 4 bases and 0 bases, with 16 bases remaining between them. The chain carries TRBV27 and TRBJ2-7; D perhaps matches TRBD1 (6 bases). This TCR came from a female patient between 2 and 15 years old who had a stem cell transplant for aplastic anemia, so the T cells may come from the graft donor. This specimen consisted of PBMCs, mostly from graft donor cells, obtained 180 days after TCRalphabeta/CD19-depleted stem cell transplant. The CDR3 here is CASSYQQGSYSYEQYF. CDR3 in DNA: TGTGCCAGCAGTTACCAACAGGGATCATACTCCTACGAGCAGTACTTC.